This T cell receptor beta chain was captured by sequencing in a study of long-term antiretroviral therapy in people with HIV. Two or more post-ART PBMC samples, plus at least one pre-ART sample, were available for each donor. Study-level findings and limits: Diversity remained lower than transplant donor controls, even though it increased after ART. Researchers lacked any data on ART adherence, viral resistance or therapy changes.

Of note for this clone: Its antigen is unidentified.

The run of the v3.0 immunoSEQ assay was at survey level. Generated by immunoSEQ multiplex PCR, the TCRdb table keeps only in-frame clones and is missing some. This table has 17,000 or so clones, around 90% appearing once. The ends were cut back, 0 bases at V and 0 bases at J, with 12 bases in the middle. The CDR3 is made up of 16 amino acids. Germline-derived CDR1 and CDR2 are SGDLS and YYNGEE. This clonotype originated in a man aged 60 to 69 with HIV. The input for sequencing was unsorted PBMCs, taken 0.3 years after starting antiretroviral therapy. This chain connects TRBV9 to TRBJ2-5, with D possibly TRBD2 on 5 matching bases. The CDR3 region has the DNA TGTGCCAGCAGCGTAGATCCTAGCTCCTACCAAGAGACCCAGTACTTC. Translating it yields CASSVDPSSYQETQYF.